There are a few counts of the clone carrying this TCR beta chain. Antigen: not known. A library of TCRbeta sequences, prepared with unique molecular identifiers, was generated. MiXCR, run by TCRdb on the PCR reads, gives a single entry per CDR3 protein. The sample shows fewer than 700,000 distinct CDR3 sequences, approximately 13% of them seen only once. This sample is drawn from a study of T-cell reconstitution after alpha-beta-depleted transplantation in children. The germline V gene encodes CDR1 SGHTA and CDR2 FQGNSA. V shed 1 base and J shed 7 bases, with 14 bases lying between them. This CDR3 spans 15 amino acids. Notes on the study in general: Surviving recipient T cells and intrathymic progenitors accounted for some patients' high TCRbeta diversity at day 60. The authors attributed T-cell counts and diversity one year after transplant mostly to newly produced T cells.

This receptor was obtained from a male patient aged 5 to 17 who had a stem cell transplant for acute myeloid leukemia, so the T cells may come from the graft donor. V usage is TRBV7-2 and J usage is TRBJ2-1; perhaps TRBD2 as D (6 bases). The sample in question was PBMCs, mostly from graft donor cells, obtained 360 days after TCRalphabeta/CD19-depleted stem cell transplant. The chain's CDR3 is CASSLVRGGRNEQFF. CDR3 nucleotides: TGTGCCAGCAGCTTAGTGCGTGGGGGGAGGAATGAGCAGTTCTTC.